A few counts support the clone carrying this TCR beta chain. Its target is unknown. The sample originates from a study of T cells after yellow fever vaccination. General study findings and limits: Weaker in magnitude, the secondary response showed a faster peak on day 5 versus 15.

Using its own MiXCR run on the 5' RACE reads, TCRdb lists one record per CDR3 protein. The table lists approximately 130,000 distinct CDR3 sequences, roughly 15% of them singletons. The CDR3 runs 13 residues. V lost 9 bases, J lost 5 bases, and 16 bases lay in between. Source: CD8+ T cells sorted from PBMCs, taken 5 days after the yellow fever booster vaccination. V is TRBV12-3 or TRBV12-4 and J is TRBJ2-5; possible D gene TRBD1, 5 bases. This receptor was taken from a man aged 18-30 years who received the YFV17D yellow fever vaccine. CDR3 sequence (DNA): TGTGCCAGTCTGGCAGGGAATGTGGAGACCCAGTACTTC. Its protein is CASLAGNVETQYF.